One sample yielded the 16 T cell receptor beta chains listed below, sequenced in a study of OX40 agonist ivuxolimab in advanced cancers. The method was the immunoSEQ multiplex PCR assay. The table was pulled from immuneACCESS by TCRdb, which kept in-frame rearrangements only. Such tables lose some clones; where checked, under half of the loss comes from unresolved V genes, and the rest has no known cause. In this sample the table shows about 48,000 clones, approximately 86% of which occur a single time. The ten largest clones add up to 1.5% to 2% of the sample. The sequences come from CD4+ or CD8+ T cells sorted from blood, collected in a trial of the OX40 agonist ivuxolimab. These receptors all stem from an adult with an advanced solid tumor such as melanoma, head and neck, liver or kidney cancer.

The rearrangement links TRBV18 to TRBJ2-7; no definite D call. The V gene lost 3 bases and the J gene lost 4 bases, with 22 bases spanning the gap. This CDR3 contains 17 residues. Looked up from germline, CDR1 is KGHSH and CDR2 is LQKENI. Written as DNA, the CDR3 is TGTGCCAGCTCACCGACTCCCGGGCGAAATCCCCTATACGAGCAGTACTTC. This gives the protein CASSPTPGRNPLYEQYF.

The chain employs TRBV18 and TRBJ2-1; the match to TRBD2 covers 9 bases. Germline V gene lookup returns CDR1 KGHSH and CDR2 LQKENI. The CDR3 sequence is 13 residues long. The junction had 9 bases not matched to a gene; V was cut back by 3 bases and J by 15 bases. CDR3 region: CASSPPSAGGLFF. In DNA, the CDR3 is TGTGCCAGCTCACCCCCCAGTGCGGGAGGGCTGTTCTTC.

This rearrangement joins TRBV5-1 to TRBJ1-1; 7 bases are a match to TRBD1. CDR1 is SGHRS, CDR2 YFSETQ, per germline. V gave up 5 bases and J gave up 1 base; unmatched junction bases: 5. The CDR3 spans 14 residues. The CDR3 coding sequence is TGCGCCAGCAGTCGACAGGGAAGGAACACTGAAGCTTTCTTT. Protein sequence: CASSRQGRNTEAFF. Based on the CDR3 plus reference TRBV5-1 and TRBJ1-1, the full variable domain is KAGVTQTPRYLIKTRGQQVTLSCSPISGHRSVSWYQQTPGQGLQFLFEYFSETQRNKGNFPGRFSGRQFSNSRSEMNVSTLELGDSALYLCASSRQGRNTEAFFGQGTRLTVV.

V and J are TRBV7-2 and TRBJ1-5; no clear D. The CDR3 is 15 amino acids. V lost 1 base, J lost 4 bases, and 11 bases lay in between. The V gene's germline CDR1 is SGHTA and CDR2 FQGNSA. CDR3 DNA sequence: TGTGCCAGCAGCTTAGGCGGAATGGGGAATCAGCCCCAGCATTTT. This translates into CASSLGGMGNQPQHF. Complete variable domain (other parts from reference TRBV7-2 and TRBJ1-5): GAGVSQSPSNKVTEKGKDVELRCDPISGHTALYWYRQSLGQGLEFLIYFQGNSAPDKSGLPSDRFSAERTGGSVSTLTIQRTQQEDSAVYLCASSLGGMGNQPQHFGDGTRLSIL.

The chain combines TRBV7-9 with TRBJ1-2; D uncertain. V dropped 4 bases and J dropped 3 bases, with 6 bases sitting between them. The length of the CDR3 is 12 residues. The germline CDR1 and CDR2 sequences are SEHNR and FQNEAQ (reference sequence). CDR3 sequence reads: CASSSRDYGYTF. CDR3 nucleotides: TGTGCCAGCAGCTCTAGAGACTATGGCTACACCTTC.

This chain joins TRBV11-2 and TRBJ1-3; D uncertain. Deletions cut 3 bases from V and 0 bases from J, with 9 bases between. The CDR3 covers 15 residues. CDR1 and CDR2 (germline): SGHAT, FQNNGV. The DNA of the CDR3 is TGTGCCAGCAGCTTTACTTATCGCTCTGGAAACACCATATATTTT. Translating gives CASSFTYRSGNTIYF.

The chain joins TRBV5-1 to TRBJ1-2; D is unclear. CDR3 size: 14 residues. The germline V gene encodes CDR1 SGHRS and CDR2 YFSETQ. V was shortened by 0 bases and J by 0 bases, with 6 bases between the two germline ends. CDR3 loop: CASSLAPANYGYTF. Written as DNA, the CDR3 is TGCGCCAGCAGCTTGGCCCCAGCTAACTATGGCTACACCTTC. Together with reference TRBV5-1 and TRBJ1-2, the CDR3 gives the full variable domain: KAGVTQTPRYLIKTRGQQVTLSCSPISGHRSVSWYQQTPGQGLQFLFEYFSETQRNKGNFPGRFSGRQFSNSRSEMNVSTLELGDSALYLCASSLAPANYGYTFGSGTRLTVV.

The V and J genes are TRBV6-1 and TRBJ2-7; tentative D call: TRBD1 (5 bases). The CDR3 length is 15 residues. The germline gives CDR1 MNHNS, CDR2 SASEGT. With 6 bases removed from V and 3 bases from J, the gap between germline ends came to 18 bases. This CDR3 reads CASRGRHSDFYEQYF. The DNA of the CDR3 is TGTGCCAGCAGGGGGCGACACTCGGATTTCTACGAGCAGTACTTC.

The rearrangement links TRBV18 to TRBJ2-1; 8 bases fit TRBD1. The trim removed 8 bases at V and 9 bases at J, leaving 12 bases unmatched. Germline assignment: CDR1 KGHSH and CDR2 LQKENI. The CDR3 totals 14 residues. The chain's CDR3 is CASPLPQGAFEQFF. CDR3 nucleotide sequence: TGTGCCAGCCCCCTACCCCAGGGGGCGTTTGAGCAGTTCTTC.

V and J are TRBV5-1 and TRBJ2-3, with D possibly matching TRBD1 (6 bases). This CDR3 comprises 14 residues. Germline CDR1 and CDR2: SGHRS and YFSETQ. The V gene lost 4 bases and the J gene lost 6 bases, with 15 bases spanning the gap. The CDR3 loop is CASSIGQPMDTQYF. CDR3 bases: TGCGCCAGCAGCATCGGACAGCCCATGGATACGCAGTATTTT.

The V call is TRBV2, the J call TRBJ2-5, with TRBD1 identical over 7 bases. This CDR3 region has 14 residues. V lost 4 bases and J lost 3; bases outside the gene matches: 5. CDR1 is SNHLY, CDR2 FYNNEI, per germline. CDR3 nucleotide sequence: TGTGCCAGCAGTGGACAGGGTTTGAAAGAGACCCAGTACTTC. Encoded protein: CASSGQGLKETQYF.

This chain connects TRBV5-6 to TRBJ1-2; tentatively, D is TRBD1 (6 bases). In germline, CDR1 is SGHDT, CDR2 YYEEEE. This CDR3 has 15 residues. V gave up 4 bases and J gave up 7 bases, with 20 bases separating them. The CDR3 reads CASSPTTGLKRGYTF. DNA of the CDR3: TGTGCCAGCAGCCCAACCACAGGGTTAAAGCGTGGCTACACCTTC. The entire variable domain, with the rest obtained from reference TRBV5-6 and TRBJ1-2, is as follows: DAGVTQSPTHLIKTRGQQVTLRCSPKSGHDTVSWYQQALGQGPQFIFQYYEEEERQRGNFPDRFSGHQFPNYSSELNVNALLLGDSALYLCASSPTTGLKRGYTFGSGTRLTVV.

The CDR3 is CATTTGAGAGELFF. The CDR3 DNA follows: TGTGCCACAACAACCGGGGCGGGGGCCGGGGAGCTGTTTTTT. The genes are TRBV2 and TRBJ2-2; 7 nucleotides agree with TRBD2. Per the germline V gene, CDR1 is SNHLY and CDR2 is FYNNEI. The J segment lost 6 bases and the V segment lost 10 bases, leaving 11 bases of the junction unmatched. The CDR3 extends over 14 amino acids.

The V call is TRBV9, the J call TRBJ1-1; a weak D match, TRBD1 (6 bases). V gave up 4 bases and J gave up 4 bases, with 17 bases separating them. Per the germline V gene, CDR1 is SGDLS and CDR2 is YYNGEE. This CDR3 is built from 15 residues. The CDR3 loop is CASSFTEQGITEAFF. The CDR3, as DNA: TGTGCCAGCAGCTTCACAGAGCAGGGGATCACTGAAGCTTTCTTT.

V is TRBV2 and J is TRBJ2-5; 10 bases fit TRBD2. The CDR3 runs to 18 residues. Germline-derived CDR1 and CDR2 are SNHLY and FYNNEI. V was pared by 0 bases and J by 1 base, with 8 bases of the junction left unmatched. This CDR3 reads CASSEALTSGVAQETQYF. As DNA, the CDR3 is TGTGCCAGCAGTGAAGCGCTCACTAGCGGGGTGGCCCAAGAGACCCAGTACTTC.

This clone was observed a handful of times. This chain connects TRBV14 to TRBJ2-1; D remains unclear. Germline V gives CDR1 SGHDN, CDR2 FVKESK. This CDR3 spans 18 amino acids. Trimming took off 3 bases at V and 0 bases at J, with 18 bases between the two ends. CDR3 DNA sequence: TGTGCCAGCAGCCAGATAGGCGGACCGTTTACCTCCTACAATGAGCAGTTCTTC. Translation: CASSQIGGPFTSYNEQFF.